This T cell receptor beta chain was sequenced for a study of shared clonotypes between healthy human individuals. Losses at the gene ends were 0 bases for V and 6 bases for J; bases not matched to a gene: 4. The CDR3 runs to 13 residues. Germline loops: CDR1 GTSNPN, CDR2 SVGIG (reference sequence). The material for each subset, its genomic DNA, was split evenly across several immunoSEQ plates. In the source study's methods: From ImmunoSEQ came sequences covering only the junction and carrying no quality scores, so filtering differed. Measured with immunoSEQ multiplex PCR; TCRdb has only the in-frame clones, and not every one. The V and J calls and the clone size are those of that table, but D and trimming were determined from the DNA. The sample contains approximately 460,000 clones, about 74% of which appear only once.

Sequenced sample: PBMCs. The V call is TRBV30, the J call TRBJ2-7; TRBD1 matches 8 bases. The receptor comes from a woman between 35 and 50 years old in good health. Some clones in this sample may be carry-over from other donors' samples. The chain's CDR3 is CAWSVGRGREQYF. CDR3 coding DNA: TGTGCCTGGAGTGTTGGCAGGGGGCGCGAGCAGTACTTC.